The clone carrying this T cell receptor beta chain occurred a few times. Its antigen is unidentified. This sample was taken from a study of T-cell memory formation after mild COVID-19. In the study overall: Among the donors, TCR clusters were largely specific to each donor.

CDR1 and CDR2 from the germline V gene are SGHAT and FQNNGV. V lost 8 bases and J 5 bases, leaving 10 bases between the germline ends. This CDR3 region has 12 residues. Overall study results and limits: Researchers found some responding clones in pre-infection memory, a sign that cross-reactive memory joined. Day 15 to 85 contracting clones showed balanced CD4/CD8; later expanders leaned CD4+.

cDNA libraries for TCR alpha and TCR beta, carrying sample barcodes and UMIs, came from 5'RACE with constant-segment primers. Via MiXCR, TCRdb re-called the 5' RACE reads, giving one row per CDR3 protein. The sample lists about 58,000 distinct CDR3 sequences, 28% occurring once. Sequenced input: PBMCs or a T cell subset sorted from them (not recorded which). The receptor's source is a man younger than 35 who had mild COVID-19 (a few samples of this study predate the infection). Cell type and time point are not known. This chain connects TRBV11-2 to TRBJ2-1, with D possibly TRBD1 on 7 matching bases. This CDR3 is CASCRGDNEQFF. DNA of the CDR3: TGTGCCAGCTGCAGGGGGGACAATGAGCAGTTCTTC. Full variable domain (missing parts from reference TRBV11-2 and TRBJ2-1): EAGVAQSPRYKIIEKRQSVAFWCNPISGHATLYWYQQILGQGPKLLIQFQNNGVVDDSQLPKDRFSAERLKGVDSTLKIQPAKLEDSAVYLCASCRGDNEQFFGPGTRLTVL.